This passage covers 19 T cell receptor beta chains from one sample sequenced in a study of T cell responses to AZD1222 COVID-19 vaccine. Here immunoSEQ multiplex PCR was the method, and the copy in TCRdb shows in-frame clones only, minus some. The sample has roughly 150,000 clones, 90% to 95% seen once. The input for sequencing was peripheral blood, taken 28 days after the second AZD1222 dose. Receptors were obtained from an adult who received the AZD1222 COVID-19 vaccine.

J is TRBJ2-2 and V is TRBV5-1; tentative D call: TRBD2 (6 bases). V lost 4 bases and J lost 5, with 12 bases in between. This CDR3 region has 14 residues. The germline gives CDR1 SGHRS, CDR2 YFSETQ. The CDR3 protein is CASSAGLPTGELFF. As DNA, the CDR3 is TGCGCCAGCAGCGCGGGACTCCCTACCGGGGAGCTGTTTTTT.

V is TRBV27 and J is TRBJ2-1; 8 nucleotides match TRBD2. The V gene end was trimmed by 5 bases and the J gene end by 9 bases; junction bases not matched to a gene: 9. The CDR3 sequence is 14 residues long. The germline CDR1 and CDR2 sequences are MNHEY and SMNVEV (reference sequence). The CDR3 sequence: CASSPIAGWSEQFF. CDR3 DNA: TGTGCCAGCAGTCCCATAGCGGGGTGGAGTGAGCAGTTCTTC.

The chain uses TRBV5-6 and TRBJ1-2; a weak D match, TRBD1 (6 bases). The CDR3 runs 14 residues. The ends were cut back, 6 bases at V and 0 bases at J, with 12 bases in the middle. CDR1 SGHDT and CDR2 YYEEEE come from the germline V gene. In DNA, the CDR3 is TGTGCCAGCACCCTTAGGGACACTAACTATGGCTACACCTTC. It encodes CASTLRDTNYGYTF.

This clone came up a few times. The V and J genes are TRBV6-2 or TRBV6-3 and TRBJ2-7; perhaps TRBD2 as D (6 bases). Germline CDR1 reads MNHEY; CDR2 reads SVGEGT. The ends were cut back, 4 bases at V and 0 bases at J, with 13 bases in the middle. The CDR3 contains 15 residues. In nucleotides, the CDR3 is TGTGCCAGCAGTTCTCTAGCGCAAAGCTCCTACGAGCAGTACTTC. Translating it yields CASSSLAQSSYEQYF.

V is TRBV6-1 and J is TRBJ1-2; D remains ambiguous. The germline V and J ends were trimmed by 2 bases and 1 base, with 29 bases remaining between them. The CDR3 has 21 residues. The germline V gene encodes CDR1 MNHNS and CDR2 SASEGT. CDR3 sequence (DNA): TGTGCCAGCAGTGAAAGGGCTTCCTATTGGCCAGGCCCACTATTTAACTATGGCTACACCTTC. This codes for CASSERASYWPGPLFNYGYTF.

This clone appeared a single time. V and J are TRBV7-2 and TRBJ2-7, with D uncertain. The CDR3 is 15 residues long. CDR1 and CDR2 (germline): SGHTA, FQGNSA. Trimming left V 0 bases short and J 4 bases short, with 13 bases between. The CDR3 DNA sequence: TGTGCCAGCAGCTTAGCGGCAGGAACGATTTACGAGCAGTACTTC. This codes for CASSLAAGTIYEQYF.

The rearrangement joins TRBV28 to TRBJ2-3; D unresolved. CDR1 is MDHEN and CDR2 is SYDVKM in the germline V gene. The CDR3 totals 15 residues. Trimming shortened V by 6 bases and J by 2 bases, and 15 bases separated the two germline ends. CDR3 sequence: CASRTGPRTTDTQYF. The CDR3 DNA reads as TGTGCCAGCAGGACTGGGCCGAGAACCACAGATACGCAGTATTTT.

The rearrangement joins TRBV29-1 to TRBJ1-1; D call uncertain. V lost 6 bases and J lost 3, with 11 bases in between. The CDR3 runs 12 residues. CDR1 SQVTM and CDR2 ANQGSEA come from the germline V gene. This chain's CDR3 is CSVLRGYTEAFF. The CDR3 nucleotides read TGCAGCGTCCTCCGTGGTTACACTGAAGCTTTCTTT.

This sequence joins TRBV15 and TRBJ1-4; no clear D gene. The CDR3 is 14 residues long. The V gene's germline CDR1 is LNHNV and CDR2 YYDKDF (reference sequence). V dropped 5 bases and J dropped 7 bases, with 14 bases sitting between them. The CDR3 bases are TGTGCCACCAGCCCCGACACTTTTAGTGAAAAACTGTTTTTT. Encoded protein: CATSPDTFSEKLFF.

V gene TRBV7-9 combines with J gene TRBJ2-5; maybe TRBD2 (6 bases). The CDR3 consists of 15 residues. Per the germline V gene, CDR1 is SEHNR and CDR2 is FQNEAQ (reference sequence). V dropped 4 bases and J dropped 5 bases, with 17 bases sitting between them. CDR3: CASSSSGSSVETQYF. CDR3 DNA: TGTGCCAGCAGCTCCTCGGGATCTAGCGTGGAGACCCAGTACTTC.

V gene TRBV4-1 combines with J gene TRBJ2-7; D might be TRBD2 (6 bases). CDR1 is MGHRA and CDR2 is YSYEKL in the germline V gene. The CDR3 covers 14 residues. V was clipped by 1 base and J by 3 bases, with 10 bases between them. The chain's CDR3 is CASSQVAGNYEQYF. CDR3 coding DNA: TGCGCCAGCAGCCAAGTGGCGGGGAACTACGAGCAGTACTTC.

This sequence joins TRBV5-5 and TRBJ1-2; maybe TRBD1 (5 bases). Germline values: CDR1 SGHKS, CDR2 YYEKEE (reference sequence). V dropped 1 base and J dropped 3 bases, with 13 bases sitting between them. The CDR3 has 15 residues. The CDR3 DNA is TGTGCCAGCAGCTTGAGGGGTGGGGGAGACTATGGCTACACCTTC. This translates into CASSLRGGGDYGYTF.

The chain recombines TRBV28 with TRBJ1-5, with D uncertain. The ends were cut back, 4 bases at V and 0 bases at J, with 7 bases in the middle. The germline V gene encodes CDR1 MDHEN and CDR2 SYDVKM. This CDR3 spans 14 amino acids. In nucleotides, the CDR3 is TGTGCCAGCAGTTCTAGTTATAGCAATCAGCCCCAGCATTTT. Protein sequence: CASSSSYSNQPQHF.

The CDR3 nucleotides read TGTGCCAGCAGTTACGGGCGGGGCACGCCCCGGGAGACCCAGTACTTC. It encodes CASSYGRGTPRETQYF. The J gene is TRBJ2-5, the V gene TRBV6-5; maybe TRBD2 (6 bases). The CDR3 is 16 amino acids. CDR1 and CDR2 (germline): MNHEY, SVGAGI. The germline V and J ends were trimmed by 2 bases and 5 bases, with 18 bases remaining between them.

The chain joins TRBV5-1 to TRBJ2-3, with 7 bases identical to TRBD2. V was pared by 3 bases and J by 0 bases, with 7 bases of the junction left unmatched. The CDR3 sequence is 16 residues long. In germline, CDR1 is SGHRS, CDR2 YFSETQ. CDR3 region: CASSYLAVTSTDTQYF. The CDR3 DNA is TGCGCCAGCAGCTACCTAGCGGTTACTAGCACAGATACGCAGTATTTT.

The genes are TRBV19 and TRBJ1-5; maybe TRBD1 (6 bases). Trimming left V 0 bases short and J 7 bases short, with 13 bases between. The germline V gene has CDR1 LNHDA and CDR2 SQIVND (reference sequence). The CDR3 runs 15 residues. CDR3 in DNA: TGTGCCAGTAGTATAGATACAGGGTTGGGGCAGCCCCAGCATTTT. As protein: CASSIDTGLGQPQHF.

The rearrangement uses TRBV7-8 and TRBJ1-1; D not certain. The germline V and J ends were trimmed by 0 bases and 8 bases, with 10 bases remaining between them. The CDR3 totals 13 residues. Germline V gene lookup returns CDR1 SGHVS and CDR2 FQNEAQ. The CDR3 sequence is CASSLALPGEAFF. CDR3 nucleotides: TGTGCCAGCAGCTTAGCACTGCCTGGGGAAGCTTTCTTT.

The chain recombines TRBV3-1 (or the pseudogene TRBV3-2) with TRBJ2-2; D unclear. Germline CDR1 and CDR2: LGHDT and YNNKEL (reference sequence). Trimming shortened V by 4 bases and J by 5 bases, and 5 bases separated the two germline ends. This CDR3 is 12 amino acids long. The CDR3 loop is CASSPRTGELFF. As DNA, the CDR3 is TGTGCCAGCAGCCCTAGGACCGGGGAGCTGTTTTTT.

The V gene is TRBV28, the J gene TRBJ1-1, with D tentatively TRBD1 (5 bases). Germline CDR1 is MDHEN and CDR2 is SYDVKM. This CDR3 has 13 residues. With 6 bases removed from V and 5 bases from J, the gap between germline ends came to 13 bases. CDR3 loop: CASRGQAGTEAFF. Here the CDR3 DNA reads TGTGCCAGCAGGGGGCAGGCGGGAACTGAAGCTTTCTTT.